These 26 T cell receptor beta chains share one sample of origin, sequenced in a study of tumor-infiltrating lymphocytes in oesophageal squamous cell carcinoma. One entry per CDR3 protein, called by TCRdb with MiXCR from the PCR reads. The sample lists approximately 9,800 distinct CDR3 sequences; around 58% were seen once. The sample consisted of esophageal tumor tissue. The receptor source for this set is a female donor with esophageal squamous cell carcinoma.

The chain recombines TRBV6-8 with TRBJ2-1; the match to TRBD2 covers 10 bases. The J call may be wrong; the DNA end is better matched by TRBJ2-5. The CDR3 contains 15 residues. Germline V CDR1 and CDR2: MNHGY, SAAAGT. This CDR3 is CASSYPELAGETQYF. CDR3 DNA sequence: TGTGCCAGCAGTTACCCCGAACTAGCGGGGGAGACCCAGTACTTC.

The V and J genes are TRBV5-3 and TRBJ2-5, with a weak D call TRBD2 (6 bases). TRBV5-3 is an ORF, and what it does is uncertain. The CDR3 extends over 13 amino acids. Trimming took off 8 bases at V and 1 base at J, with 12 bases between the two ends. The CDR3 sequence: CASSRDFQETQYF. The CDR3 DNA is TGTGCCAGCAGTCGGGACTTCCAAGAGACCCAGTACTTC.

This clonotype was picked up a small number of times. One junction end does not reproduce the germline sequence, and a read error may be involved. The gene calls are TRBV7-6 and TRBJ2-5; TRBD2 is a possible D gene (5 bases). This CDR3 comprises 13 residues. Germline assignment: CDR1 SGHVS and CDR2 FNYEAQ. The CDR3 loop reads CASSLTRGETQYF. CDR3 nucleotide sequence: TGTGCTAGCAGCTTAACCCGAGGGGAGACCCAGTACTTC. The full variable domain, completed using reference TRBV7-6 and TRBJ2-5, is GAGVSQSPRYKVTKRGQDVALRCDPISGHVSLYWYRQALGQGPEFLTYFNYEAQQDKSGLPNDRFSAERPEGSISTLTIQRTEQRDSAMYRCASSLTRGETQYFGPGTRLLVL.

The rearrangement uses TRBV7-3 and TRBJ2-7; D is uncertain. The assigned J gene may be wrong: the sequence end matches TRBJ2-6 better. The CDR3 is 15 amino acids. Per germline, CDR1 SGHTA and CDR2 FQGTGA. Written as DNA, the CDR3 is TGTGCCAGCAGCCCCGCCCTCTCTGGGGCCAACGTCCTGACTTTC. Protein: CASSPALSGANVLTF.

The rearrangement joins TRBV24-1 to TRBJ1-2; D not resolved. Per the germline V gene, CDR1 is KGHDR and CDR2 is SFDVKD. CDR3 size: 14 residues. V was shortened by 5 bases and J by 1 base, with 10 bases between the two germline ends. The CDR3 DNA is TGTGCCACCAGTGGCCCTGCTGGTAACTATGGCTACACCTTC. It yields the protein CATSGPAGNYGYTF.

In its sample, this clonotype ranks as medium-sized. This chain joins TRBV7-2 and TRBJ2-3; 7 bases agree with TRBD1. CDR1 SGHTA and CDR2 FQGNSA come from the germline V gene. The V and J ends lost 5 bases and 0 bases, in that order; junction bases with no gene match: 8. CDR3 size: 16 residues. In DNA form, the CDR3 reads TGTGCCAGCAGCCCCCGACAGGGTGGGAGCACAGATACGCAGTATTTT. Its protein product is CASSPRQGGSTDTQYF.

J is TRBJ2-3 and V is TRBV7-8; 7 bases are shared with TRBD2. Germline V CDR1 and CDR2: SGHVS, FQNEAQ. The CDR3 extends over 15 amino acids. The V segment lost 2 bases and the J segment 6 bases; nucleotides outside the gene matches: 8. CDR3 loop: CASSLLTSRHDTQYF. The CDR3 DNA sequence: TGTGCCAGCAGCTTACTGACTAGCCGGCACGATACGCAGTATTTT.

This clonotype has only a few counts. The gene calls are TRBV7-2 and TRBJ2-5; D unresolved. This CDR3 has 16 residues. The germline V gene encodes CDR1 SGHTA and CDR2 FQGNSA. Trimming took 0 bases from V and 1 from J, leaving 12 bases between them. CDR3 sequence (DNA): TGTGCCAGCAGCTTAGCTGCCCAATACGGCCAAGAGACCCAGTACTTC. Translating gives CASSLAAQYGQETQYF.

V gene TRBV27 combines with J gene TRBJ2-1, with D possibly matching TRBD1 (5 bases). TRBJ2-7 explains the end of the DNA better; the J call may be wrong. This CDR3 region has 14 residues. From germline, CDR1 is MNHEY and CDR2 SMNVEV (reference sequence). This CDR3 is CASSLIIGAGEQYF. CDR3 coding DNA: TGTGCCAGCAGTTTAATCATAGGGGCAGGCGAGCAGTACTTC.

This clonotype was observed a handful of times. The CDR3 DNA reads as TGTGCCAGCAGTTACAACACAGGGGCCGGGGAGCTGTTTTTT. Amino acid sequence: CASSYNTGAGELFF. The chain employs TRBV12-3 or TRBV12-4 and TRBJ2-2, with 7 bases identical to TRBD1. V lost 4 bases to trimming and J lost 6 bases; unmatched junction nucleotides: 5. This CDR3 comprises 14 residues.

V and J are TRBV28 and TRBJ2-1; D is possibly TRBD1 (6 bases). The DNA end lines up better with TRBJ2-7; the J call may be wrong. Germline V gene lookup returns CDR1 MDHEN and CDR2 SYDVKM. CDR3 size: 14 residues. The CDR3 loop reads CASSELRDNYEQYF. DNA of the CDR3: TGTGCCAGCAGCGAACTCCGGGACAACTACGAGCAGTACTTC.

At least ten counts were recorded for this clonotype. The chain employs TRBV6-1 and TRBJ1-3; TRBD1 matches at 8 bases. V lost 6 bases to trimming and J lost 2 bases; unmatched junction nucleotides: 3. The germline V gene has CDR1 MNHNS and CDR2 SASEGT. This CDR3 is 14 amino acids long. The CDR3 DNA is TGTGCCAGCAGGATGGACAGGGCTGGAAACACCATATATTTT. As protein: CASRMDRAGNTIYF.

CDR3 nucleotides: TGTGCCAGCAGTGAAGAGGGGGATACTGCCCAGTACTTC. Translation gives CASSEEGDTAQYF. This sequence joins TRBV6-5 and TRBJ2-5, with D maybe TRBD1 (6 bases). V lost 5 bases to trimming and J lost 9 bases, with 16 bases between them. This CDR3 comprises 13 residues. Germline V lookup: CDR1 MNHEY, CDR2 SVGAGI.

The chain recombines TRBV11-3 with TRBJ2-4, with 8 bases identical to TRBD1. This CDR3 comprises 17 residues. Germline loops: CDR1 SGHNT, CDR2 YENEEA. V lost 3 bases to trimming and J lost 3 bases; unmatched junction nucleotides: 10. Here the CDR3 DNA reads TGTGCCAGCAGCTTTCCACGACAGGGGTTTAGCAAAAACATTCAGTACTTC. This gives the protein CASSFPRQGFSKNIQYF.

The chain carries TRBV7-3 and TRBJ2-5, with 9 bases fitting TRBD1. CDR1 and CDR2 (germline): SGHTA, FQGTGA. V gave up 5 bases and J gave up 1 base; unmatched junction bases: 17. The CDR3 has 19 residues. In DNA form, the CDR3 reads TGTGCCAGCAGCCCCCCAAGACCGGGACAGGGCAGCCCCCAAGAGACCCAGTACTTC. Translating it yields CASSPPRPGQGSPQETQYF.

This chain joins TRBV7-3 and TRBJ2-5; 9 nucleotides match TRBD1. Trimming at V came to 5 bases and at J to 4 bases, leaving 2 bases not matched to a gene. Germline CDR1 reads SGHTA; CDR2 reads FQGTGA. The CDR3 runs 13 residues. The CDR3 DNA reads TGTGCCAGCAGCACGACAGGGGGAGAGACCCAGTACTTC. It translates to CASSTTGGETQYF.

The chain combines TRBV7-9 with TRBJ2-1; 11 bases match TRBD1. CDR3 length equals 16 residues. Germline lookup yields CDR1 SEHNR and CDR2 FQNEAQ (reference sequence). Trimming cost V 5 bases and J 2 bases; bases outside gene matches: 5. Written as DNA, the CDR3 is TGTGCCAGCAGCCTCGGGGGACAGGGGGCCTACAATGAGCAGTTCTTC. Protein product: CASSLGGQGAYNEQFF.

J is TRBJ2-3 and V is TRBV11-2, with a weak D call TRBD1 (6 bases). V dropped 5 bases and J dropped 3 bases, with 12 bases sitting between them. Germline V gene sequence: CDR1 SGHAT, CDR2 FQNNGV. The CDR3 length is 14 residues. CDR3 sequence reads: CASSPGHRTDTQYF. The DNA for the CDR3 is TGTGCCAGCAGCCCGGGACATAGAACAGATACGCAGTATTTT.

This clonotype was seen a handful of times. V and J are TRBV7-8 and TRBJ2-7; TRBD1 matches 9 bases. Germline-derived CDR1 and CDR2 are SGHVS and FQNEAQ. The CDR3 sequence is 14 residues long. V was pared by 5 bases and J by 2 bases, with 4 bases of the junction left unmatched. The CDR3 coding sequence is TGTGCCAGCAGCAACAGACAGGGGGCCTACGAGCAGTACTTC. Protein product: CASSNRQGAYEQYF.

The J gene is TRBJ2-4, the V gene TRBV6-1, with 13 positions matching TRBD2. The assigned J gene may be wrong: the sequence end matches TRBJ2-1 better. CDR3 length: 19 residues. CDR1 MNHNS and CDR2 SASEGT come from the germline V gene. For the CDR3, the DNA is TGTGCCAGCAGTTATAGACCCCTTCTGACTAGCGGGAGGAGCAATGAGCAGTTCTTC. This translates into CASSYRPLLTSGRSNEQFF.

Only a few counts were recorded for this clonotype. The J gene is TRBJ1-6, the V gene TRBV7-8; D call uncertain. CDR3 length: 15 residues. The ends were cut back, 2 bases at V and 4 bases at J, with 9 bases in the middle. Germline V gene data show CDR1 as SGHVS and CDR2 as FQNEAQ. CDR3 in amino acids: CASSLKDLYNSPLHF. The CDR3 coding sequence is TGTGCCAGCAGCTTAAAGGACCTTTATAATTCACCCCTCCACTTT.

The chain joins TRBV10-3 to TRBJ2-6; D unclear. There are 15 residues in the CDR3. The V gene lost 6 bases and the J gene lost 0 bases, with 9 bases spanning the gap. Germline V gives CDR1 ENHRY, CDR2 SYGVKD. DNA for the CDR3: TGTGCCATCAGGAAACCAGTCTCTGGGGCCAACGTCCTGACTTTC. Protein sequence: CAIRKPVSGANVLTF.

The chain combines TRBV7-1 with TRBJ1-1; TRBD1 might be the D (6 bases). TRBV7-1 is reported as an ORF; its role is uncertain. CDR3 length: 15 amino acids. Trimming took 5 bases from V and 4 from J, leaving 17 bases between them. CDR3 region: CASSPRQEEGTEAFF. CDR3 coding DNA: TGTGCCAGCAGCCCAAGACAGGAAGAGGGCACTGAAGCTTTCTTT.

The V and J genes are TRBV7-2 and TRBJ2-5; D is ambiguous. Trimming removed 5 bases at V and 2 bases at J, with 12 bases between. CDR1 is SGHTA, CDR2 FQGNSA, per germline. This CDR3 contains 14 residues. CDR3 in amino acids: CASSRRLSQETQYF. The CDR3 nucleotides are TGTGCCAGCAGCCGTAGACTCTCTCAAGAGACCCAGTACTTC.

This clonotype counts as large. This chain links TRBV12-3 or TRBV12-4 with TRBJ2-7; D call uncertain. The CDR3 runs to 11 residues. The V and J ends lost 3 bases and 3 bases respectively, with 3 bases between them. CDR3 region: CASSFGYEQYF. In DNA form, the CDR3 reads TGTGCCAGCAGTTTCGGCTACGAGCAGTACTTC.

The chain recombines TRBV7-3 with TRBJ1-1; D possibly corresponds to TRBD1 (6 bases). V shed 2 bases and J shed 4 bases, with 8 bases lying between them. The CDR3 runs 13 residues. Germline V gene lookup returns CDR1 SGHTA and CDR2 FQGTGA. For the CDR3, the DNA is TGTGCCAGCAGCTTAGACAGGCTCACTGAAGCTTTCTTT. Protein sequence: CASSLDRLTEAFF.